Listed below are T cell receptor beta chains from one sample, sequenced in a study of blood T cell repertoires in COVID-19. Repertoires were generated with immunoSEQ multiplex PCR, while TCRdb's copy carries only in-frame clones and drops some. The sample has approximately 180,000 clones, nearly 90% seen once. Sequenced: PBMCs or T cells enriched from blood (not recorded which). Source of these receptors: a woman aged 40 to 49 with acute COVID-19. The CDR3 runs from the conserved cysteine through the conserved F or W. The D gene is left open where the match is weak. Rows may omit the clone size; those that give it use once, few, many or a size class.

TRBV7-3	TRBD1	NA	TRBJ2-2	CASSLTPAKSGQHTGELFF	TGTGCCAGCAGCTTAACCCCCGCCAAGTCGGGACAGCATACCGGGGAGCTGTTTTTT
TRBV5-1	TRBD1	NA	TRBJ2-5	CASSLGQGQETQYF	TGCGCCAGCAGCTTGGGACAGGGCCAAGAGACCCAGTACTTC
TRBV28	TRBD2	NA	TRBJ2-7	CASSQARLAGVYEQYF	TGTGCCAGCAGCCAAGCCCGACTAGCGGGGGTGTACGAGCAGTACTTC
TRBV5-5	NA	NA	TRBJ2-3	CASSLTRLVTDTQYF	TGTGCCAGCAGCTTAACTAGACTGGTCACGGATACGCAGTATTTT
TRBV30	TRBD1	NA	TRBJ1-6	CAWRGTDNSPLHF	TGTGCCTGGAGAGGGACAGATAATTCACCCCTCCACTTT
TRBV29-1	NA	NA	TRBJ2-7	CSVEFGIETGTYEQYF	TGCAGCGTTGAATTTGGGATAGAGACAGGTACCTACGAGCAGTACTTC
TRBV4-2	NA	NA	TRBJ1-1	CASSLITGDTEAFF	TGTGCCAGCAGCCTCATTACGGGGGACACTGAAGCTTTCTTT
TRBV28	NA	NA	TRBJ1-1	CASSPAYVGGHTEAFF	TGTGCCAGCAGTCCAGCTTATGTCGGCGGGCACACTGAAGCTTTCTTT
TRBV5-6	NA	once	TRBJ2-7	CASKGRGHEQYF	TGTGCCAGCAAGGGCAGGGGCCACGAGCAGTACTTC
TRBV4-3	NA	few	TRBJ2-7	CASSQDRQIYEQYF	TGCGCCAGCAGCCAAGATCGACAGATCTACGAGCAGTACTTC
TRBV13	NA	many	TRBJ2-7	CASSHRFSGSYEQYF	TGTGCCAGCAGCCATCGCTTTAGCGGATCCTACGAGCAGTACTTC
TRBV9	TRBD1	few	TRBJ1-1	CASSFDRGPEAFF	TGTGCCAGCAGCTTCGACAGGGGCCCGGAGGCTTTCTTT